The clone carrying this T cell receptor beta chain has a single count. Its antigen is as yet unknown. Sequencing was performed with immunoSEQ multiplex PCR; in TCRdb, only in-frame clones are kept and a portion is missing. The sample carries approximately 120,000 clones, less than 90% recorded once. The data are from a study of T cell responses to AZD1222 COVID-19 vaccine. Background on the study: Pooled in the analysis were second doses at about 4 or about 12 weeks. The study, taken as a whole, reports: Clonal diversity may have been underestimated, and the donors were mostly white British, with more females than males.

CDR3 length equals 13 residues. Germline loops: CDR1 SNHLY, CDR2 FYNNEI. The sample consisted of peripheral blood, taken on day 0 of AZD1222 vaccination. The rearrangement links TRBV2 to TRBJ2-3; D is ambiguous. This sequence originates from an adult in good health. The CDR3 nucleotides read TGTGCATTGGGCGGAGCTAGCACAGATACGCAGTATTTT. Its protein product is CALGGASTDTQYF.